Here is one T cell receptor (beta chain) with its context. Its specificity is unknown. The PCR was carried out with 60 Vbeta primers and 13 Jbeta primers. The repertoire was sequenced with immunoSEQ multiplex PCR; TCRdb's copy has only in-frame clones and lacks some. The sample has under 150,000 clones, roughly three quarters seen once. This record belongs to a study of cytomegalovirus exposure and HLA in healthy donors. The length of the CDR3 is 17 residues. Germline V CDR1 and CDR2: MDHEN, SYDVKM. Trimming took 4 bases from V and 0 from J; bases not matched to a gene: 11. Findings of the study overall: Prior analysis indicated that the majority of TCR beta V segments exhibited productivity approximately 87% or approximately 30% of the time. Some V segments (TRBV6-2 and TRBV6-3 among them) were excluded as indistinguishable.

Sample: PBMCs. The receptor's source is a middle-aged woman in good health and CMV-seronegative. V gene TRBV28 combines with J gene TRBJ2-7; 8 bases match TRBD1. CDR3 in amino acids: CASSSVTGAKSSYEQYF. In DNA, the CDR3 is TGTGCCAGCAGTTCCGTGACAGGGGCCAAGAGCTCCTACGAGCAGTACTTC.